This is a list of T cell receptor beta chains from one sample in a study of cytomegalovirus exposure and HLA in healthy donors. The protocol was immunoSEQ multiplex PCR, while the TCRdb copy is restricted to in-frame clones and leaves out a portion. Of some 200,000 clones detected, just over 75% appear once; the ten largest clones hold approximately 2%. Sequenced material: PBMCs. These receptors came from a woman aged 25 to 39 in good health and CMV-seropositive. The CDR3 runs from the conserved cysteine through the conserved F or W.

J	V	CDR3
TRBJ1-4	TRBV14	CASSRRTGGDEKLFF
TRBJ1-5	TRBV28	CASSSRGLGNQPQHF
TRBJ2-7	TRBV6-1	CASSLGAPYEQYF
TRBJ2-3	TRBV2	CASSVATDTQYF
TRBJ2-5	TRBV4-1	CASSQHRDSDGTQYF
TRBJ2-3	TRBV7-2	CASSPWGGGTDTQYF
TRBJ2-1	TRBV10-3	CAIRIAGQTYNEQFF
TRBJ1-6	TRBV6-1	CASRVDIDSPLHF
TRBJ1-1	TRBV7-8	CASSAPAGGSNTEAFF
TRBJ1-5	TRBV29-1	CSVGQGVNQPQHF
TRBJ2-5	TRBV21-1	CASSKGQGQETQYF
TRBJ2-1	TRBV6-6	CASSGTGAPHEQFF
TRBJ1-5	TRBV6-6	CASSTGTGTYQPQHF
TRBJ1-6	TRBV28	CASSYSGQGLHDNSPLHF
TRBJ1-1	TRBV19	CASNADRGRPEAFF
TRBJ1-3	TRBV10-3	CATAGGQTGNTIYF
TRBJ1-3	TRBV2	CASSGTGKGNTIYF
TRBJ2-3	TRBV6-5	CASSSGGAPTDTQYF
TRBJ2-2	TRBV9	CASSGPGTSRTGELFF
TRBJ1-2	TRBV30	CAWSRDRPYGYTF
TRBJ2-7	TRBV7-2	CASSSDYQQYF
TRBJ2-5	TRBV5-1	CASSLEGRETQYF
TRBJ1-4	TRBV28	CASSGWATNEKLFF